Presented here are 23 T cell receptor beta chains from one specimen sequenced in a study of shared clonotypes between healthy human individuals. This table comes from immunoSEQ multiplex PCR, and its TCRdb copy is limited to in-frame clones, with some not included. Among some 2.3 million clones, roughly 93% were seen once, and the ten largest hold 0.35% to 0.45%. Source material: naive CD4+ T cells from PBMCs. Subset reported: CD45RA+ positively selected. These receptors originate from a man younger than 30 in good health. Some clones in this sample may be carry-over from other donors' samples.

About this clone itself: The same CDR3 arises from other DNA sequences in this sample as well. The chain joins TRBV20-1 to TRBJ2-1, with no clear D. CDR1 is DFQATT and CDR2 is SNEGSKA in the germline V gene (reference sequence). The V end lost 1 base, the J end lost 9 bases, and 7 bases lay between the germline ends. This CDR3 is 11 amino acids long. The CDR3 loop is CSARGGSEQFF. In DNA, the CDR3 is TGCAGTGCTAGAGGGGGTAGTGAGCAGTTCTTC.

This sequence joins TRBV5-1 and TRBJ1-2; tentatively, D is TRBD1 (6 bases). This CDR3 region has 15 residues. CDR1 is SGHRS, CDR2 YFSETQ, per germline. Trimming shortened V by 0 bases and J by 5 bases, and 14 bases separated the two germline ends. For the CDR3, the DNA is TGCGCCAGCAGCTTGGCGGTTCCAGGGGAGTATGGCTACACCTTC. It translates to CASSLAVPGEYGYTF.

CDR3 in amino acids: CASSRITMGKTGELFF. CDR3 coding DNA: TGTGCCAGCAGCCGGATAACTATGGGAAAGACCGGGGAGCTGTTTTTT. This rearrangement joins TRBV7-8 to TRBJ2-2; D gene ambiguous. The V and J ends lost 5 bases and 5 bases respectively, with 18 bases between them. CDR1 and CDR2 from the germline V gene are SGHVS and FQNEAQ. The CDR3 totals 16 residues. Full variable domain (outside the CDR3, taken from reference TRBV7-8 and TRBJ2-2): GAGVSQSPRYKVAKRGQDVALRCDPISGHVSLFWYQQALGQGPEFLTYFQNEAQLDKSGLPSDRFFAERPEGSVSTLKIQRTQQEDSAVYLCASSRITMGKTGELFFGEGSRLTVL.

The chain has TRBV28 and TRBJ2-7; D is unresolved. From germline, CDR1 is MDHEN and CDR2 SYDVKM. The V end was cut by 7 bases, the J end by 4 bases, with 11 bases between. The CDR3 length is 12 residues. CDR3 amino acids: CASTGVSYEQYF. Here the CDR3 DNA reads TGTGCCAGCACTGGGGTATCTTACGAGCAGTACTTC.

About this clone itself: Within the sample, other DNA sequences also encode this same CDR3. The chain recombines TRBV9 with TRBJ2-5; D is undetermined. The germline V gene has CDR1 SGDLS and CDR2 YYNGEE. This CDR3 contains 13 residues. With 2 bases removed from V and 5 bases from J, the gap between germline ends came to 10 bases. The CDR3 reads CASSVGPQETQYF. CDR3 coding DNA: TGTGCCAGCAGCGTTGGTCCACAGGAGACCCAGTACTTC.

The genes are TRBV28 and TRBJ2-3; no clear D gene. The CDR3 contains 13 residues. Per the germline V gene, CDR1 is MDHEN and CDR2 is SYDVKM. The V end lost 6 bases, the J end lost 0 bases, and 7 bases lay between the germline ends. The CDR3 loop reads CASSAASTDTQYF. Here the CDR3 DNA reads TGTGCCAGCAGCGCGGCGAGCACAGATACGCAGTATTTT. Full variable domain (missing parts from reference TRBV28 and TRBJ2-3): DVKVTQSSRYLVKRTGEKVFLECVQDMDHENMFWYRQDPGLGLRLIYFSYDVKMKEKGDIPEGYSVSREKKERFSLILESASTNQTSMYLCASSAASTDTQYFGPGTRLTVL.

This sequence joins TRBV9 and TRBJ2-1, with TRBD2 matching over 9 bases. The CDR3 spans 20 residues. Unmatched junction bases numbered 19, after V lost 1 base and J lost 5 bases. Per the germline V gene, CDR1 is SGDLS and CDR2 is YYNGEE. CDR3 region: CASSVTPFGASGTLDNEQFF. As DNA, the CDR3 is TGTGCCAGCAGCGTAACGCCGTTCGGTGCTAGCGGGACACTGGACAATGAGCAGTTCTTC.

This clone was counted once. The genes are TRBV6-5 and TRBJ1-5; TRBD1 aligns across 11 bases. Germline values: CDR1 MNHEY, CDR2 SVGAGI. This CDR3 contains 14 residues. J gave up 11 bases and V 7 bases, and 10 bases lay outside the gene matches. The CDR3, as DNA: TGTGCCAGCAAACCGGGACAGGGGGACCTGGCCCAGCATTTT. Its protein product is CASKPGQGDLAQHF.

The chain joins TRBV28 to TRBJ2-5; D gene ambiguous. CDR1 is MDHEN and CDR2 is SYDVKM in the germline V gene. The CDR3 extends over 12 amino acids. Deletions cut 4 bases from V and 5 bases from J, with 8 bases between. The DNA of the CDR3 is TGTGCCAGCAGTTCAACAGCGGAGACCCAGTACTTC. Translating gives CASSSTAETQYF. Full variable domain (outside the CDR3, taken from reference TRBV28 and TRBJ2-5): DVKVTQSSRYLVKRTGEKVFLECVQDMDHENMFWYRQDPGLGLRLIYFSYDVKMKEKGDIPEGYSVSREKKERFSLILESASTNQTSMYLCASSSTAETQYFGPGTRLLVL.

This clone was seen only a few times. Other nucleotide sequences from this sample produce the same CDR3. This sequence joins TRBV9 and TRBJ2-1, with D perhaps given as TRBD1 or TRBD2 (5 bases each). V was pared by 0 bases and J by 0 bases, with 10 bases between. The germline V gene encodes CDR1 SGDLS and CDR2 YYNGEE. The CDR3 spans 16 residues. The CDR3 reads CASSVVGVSSYNEQFF. In nucleotides, the CDR3 is TGTGCCAGCAGCGTAGTGGGGGTGAGCTCCTACAATGAGCAGTTCTTC.

V gene TRBV19 combines with J gene TRBJ1-3; no definite D call. Between the trimmed V and J ends, which lost 4 bases and 0 bases, there was a span of 10 bases. Germline V gene lookup returns CDR1 LNHDA and CDR2 SQIVND (reference sequence). The CDR3 covers 15 residues. CDR3 DNA: TGTGCCAGTAGTAAGCCAGCCTCCTCTGGAAACACCATATATTTT. Amino acid sequence: CASSKPASSGNTIYF.

The rearrangement links TRBV6-1 to TRBJ1-1, with TRBD1 matching over 7 bases. Germline V lookup: CDR1 MNHNS, CDR2 SASEGT. The CDR3 runs to 14 residues. Trimming cost V 10 bases and J 3 bases; bases outside gene matches: 11. CDR3 amino acids: CATQPGQHYTEAFF. CDR3 in DNA: TGTGCCACCCAGCCGGGACAGCATTACACTGAAGCTTTCTTT.

The V call is TRBV5-1, the J call TRBJ2-7, with TRBD2 matching over 12 bases. The CDR3 sequence is 15 residues long. Germline V gene data show CDR1 as SGHRS and CDR2 as YFSETQ. V lost 7 bases to trimming and J lost 2 bases; unmatched junction nucleotides: 7. The CDR3 nucleotides read TGCGCCAGCGGTCGGACTAGCGGGGAGACCTACGAGCAGTACTTC. Its translation: CASGRTSGETYEQYF.

The chain combines TRBV28 with TRBJ2-7; 7 bases agree with TRBD1. Germline CDR1 and CDR2: MDHEN and SYDVKM. Unmatched junction bases numbered 4, after V lost 5 bases and J lost 0 bases. The CDR3 is 14 residues long. The CDR3 spells CASSRGRLSYEQYF. Written as DNA, the CDR3 is TGTGCCAGCAGTAGGGGGCGTCTCTCCTACGAGCAGTACTTC.

This sequence joins TRBV10-3 and TRBJ2-7, with D hard to call. Deletions cut 0 bases from V and 2 bases from J, with 8 bases between. Germline assignment: CDR1 ENHRY and CDR2 SYGVKD. This CDR3 has 14 amino acids. The CDR3 loop is CAISESTGPYEQYF. The CDR3 DNA sequence: TGTGCCATCAGTGAGTCGACCGGACCCTACGAGCAGTACTTC.

The chain employs TRBV6-4 and TRBJ1-1; 8 bases are shared with TRBD1. V trimming: 8 bases; J trimming: 11 bases; junction bases outside the gene matches: 13. The V gene's germline CDR1 is MRHNA and CDR2 SNTAGT. The length of the CDR3 is 13 residues. The CDR3 DNA reads as TGTGCCAGCTCGCGGGAACAGGGGGATTTGGCTTTCTTT. Translation: CASSREQGDLAFF.

CDR3 sequence reads: CASSLVDRAYSGNTIYF. CDR3 DNA: TGCGCCAGCAGCTTGGTGGACAGGGCATACTCTGGAAACACCATATATTTT. This chain connects TRBV5-1 to TRBJ1-3, with 8 bases identical to TRBD1. Germline-derived CDR1 and CDR2 are SGHRS and YFSETQ. J lost 0 bases, V lost 0 bases, and 5 bases had no gene match. The CDR3 is 17 residues long.

The V call is TRBV2, the J call TRBJ2-1, with TRBD2 identical over 8 bases. V lost 7 bases to trimming and J lost 1 base; unmatched junction nucleotides: 6. Germline assignment: CDR1 SNHLY and CDR2 FYNNEI. CDR3 size: 15 residues. CDR3 bases: TGTGCCAGCAATCTACTAGCGGCTTCCTACAATGAGCAGTTCTTC. Protein sequence: CASNLLAASYNEQFF.

The chain combines TRBV9 with TRBJ2-7; D tentatively reads TRBD1 or TRBD2 (6 bases each). Germline CDR1 SGDLS, CDR2 YYNGEE. V was shortened by 4 bases and J by 3 bases, with 14 bases between the two germline ends. The CDR3 runs to 14 residues. The CDR3 here is CASSTAGQLYEQYF. CDR3 bases: TGTGCCAGCAGCACCGCGGGACAACTCTACGAGCAGTACTTC.

The J gene is TRBJ2-3, the V gene TRBV11-3; possible D gene TRBD2, 5 bases. The CDR3 covers 17 residues. The ends were cut back, 1 base at V and 6 bases at J, with 20 bases in the middle. The germline V gene encodes CDR1 SGHNT and CDR2 YENEEA. CDR3 nucleotides: TGTGCCAGCAGCTTAGGAGTGGGCTCTACGACGGGGGATACGCAGTATTTT. Translation gives CASSLGVGSTTGDTQYF.

The chain employs TRBV28 and TRBJ1-3; D is possibly TRBD1 (6 bases). V was trimmed by 6 bases and J by 4 bases, leaving 16 bases between them. This CDR3 has 15 amino acids. Germline V CDR1 and CDR2: MDHEN, SYDVKM. CDR3 protein: CASSRPGTPGNTIYF. CDR3 bases: TGTGCCAGCAGCCGCCCCGGGACACCGGGAAACACCATATATTTT. Drawing the rest from reference TRBV28 and TRBJ1-3, the complete variable domain is DVKVTQSSRYLVKRTGEKVFLECVQDMDHENMFWYRQDPGLGLRLIYFSYDVKMKEKGDIPEGYSVSREKKERFSLILESASTNQTSMYLCASSRPGTPGNTIYFGEGSWLTVV.

Of note for this clone: This sample also contains other DNA sequences that code for the same CDR3. The J gene is TRBJ2-1, the V gene TRBV5-1, with 10 bases matching TRBD2. V was pared by 4 bases and J by 1 base, with 2 bases of the junction left unmatched. This CDR3 is 15 amino acids long. CDR1 and CDR2 from the germline V gene are SGHRS and YFSETQ. This CDR3 is CASSPGLASYNEQFF. CDR3 DNA: TGCGCCAGCAGCCCGGGACTAGCGTCCTACAATGAGCAGTTCTTC.

CDR3 nucleotide sequence: TGTGCCGCATTTCCCGGAACCCCGGAGGACGAGCAGTACTTC. Translated: CAAFPGTPEDEQYF. This sequence joins TRBV6-7 and TRBJ2-7; D is possibly TRBD2 (5 bases). TRBV6-7 is an ORF for which the function is uncertain. The CDR3 loop spans 14 amino acids. Trimming shortened V by 11 bases and J by 5 bases, and 22 bases separated the two germline ends.